One and the same sample provided the 7 T cell receptor beta chains below, sequenced in a study of blood T cell repertoires in COVID-19. Assay: immunoSEQ multiplex PCR; the TCRdb copy retains only in-frame clones and omits some. The data contain 200,000 to 300,000 clones, roughly four fifths of them singletons. Material for sequencing was peripheral blood. The source is a man aged 50 to 59 with acute or convalescent COVID-19.

The chain recombines TRBV3-1 (or the pseudogene TRBV3-2) with TRBJ1-5; D ambiguous. V was clipped by 1 base and J by 0 bases, with 10 bases between them. CDR1 and CDR2 (germline): LGHDT, YNNKEL (reference sequence). The CDR3 loop spans 16 amino acids. This CDR3 reads CASSQGPVASNQPQHF. The CDR3, as DNA: TGTGCCAGCAGCCAAGGGCCAGTAGCTAGCAATCAGCCCCAGCATTTT.

This clone was detected a few times. The V and J genes are TRBV5-4 and TRBJ2-2; 8 bases agree with TRBD1. V was clipped by 0 bases and J by 5 bases; unmatched bases: 6. Germline V gene lookup returns CDR1 SGHNT and CDR2 YYREEE (reference sequence). CDR3 size: 16 residues. CDR3 bases: TGTGCCAGCAGCTTGGGGCAGGGGGCGGGAACCGGGGAGCTGTTTTTT. Amino acid sequence: CASSLGQGAGTGELFF. Full variable domain (rest looked up from reference TRBV5-4 and TRBJ2-2): ETGVTQSPTHLIKTRGQQVTLRCSSQSGHNTVSWYQQALGQGPQFIFQYYREEENGRGNFPPRFSGLQFPNYSSELNVNALELDDSALYLCASSLGQGAGTGELFFGEGSRLTVL.

The chain carries TRBV6-5 and TRBJ1-3; tentatively, D is TRBD1 (6 bases). With 6 bases removed from V and 0 bases from J, the gap between germline ends came to 9 bases. The CDR3 runs to 14 residues. The V gene's germline CDR1 is MNHEY and CDR2 SVGAGI. The DNA for the CDR3 is TGTGCCAGCAGCTGGACAGTCTCTGGAAACACCATATATTTT. Amino acids: CASSWTVSGNTIYF.

As DNA, the CDR3 is TGTGCCACCTGGACTAGCGGGGGGCGGACCTACGAGCAGTACTTC. As protein: CATWTSGGRTYEQYF. This chain connects TRBV10-3 to TRBJ2-7, with 14 bases matching TRBD2. Trimming took 10 bases from V and 2 from J; bases not matched to a gene: 7. Germline V lookup: CDR1 ENHRY, CDR2 SYGVKD. The CDR3 contains 15 residues.

This sequence joins TRBV4-1 and TRBJ1-6, with 7 bases identical to TRBD1. The CDR3 is 14 residues long. V shed 4 bases, J shed 5 bases, and the junction held 2 bases outside the gene matches. Germline CDR1 is MGHRA and CDR2 is YSYEKL. As DNA, the CDR3 is TGCGCCAGCAGCCGAGGACAGGATAATTCACCCCTCCACTTT. Its translation is CASSRGQDNSPLHF.

This clone was detected only once. V and J are TRBV28 and TRBJ1-5; D ambiguous. This CDR3 comprises 14 residues. V shed 8 bases and J shed 4 bases, with 15 bases lying between them. Germline CDR1 is MDHEN and CDR2 is SYDVKM. The CDR3 here is CASRVGGRNQPQHF. The DNA of the CDR3 is TGTGCCAGCCGGGTAGGTGGGAGAAATCAGCCCCAGCATTTT. Complete variable domain (other parts from reference TRBV28 and TRBJ1-5): DVKVTQSSRYLVKRTGEKVFLECVQDMDHENMFWYRQDPGLGLRLIYFSYDVKMKEKGDIPEGYSVSREKKERFSLILESASTNQTSMYLCASRVGGRNQPQHFGDGTRLSIL.

The V call is TRBV7-2, the J call TRBJ1-1; D gene uncertain. Trimming left V 2 bases short and J 4 bases short, with 8 bases between. CDR1 is SGHTA and CDR2 is FQGNSA in the germline V gene. The CDR3 is made up of 13 amino acids. The chain's CDR3 is CASSLIRGTEAFF. CDR3 nucleotide sequence: TGTGCCAGCAGCTTAATTCGAGGCACTGAAGCTTTCTTT.